These 30 T cell receptor beta chains share one sample of origin, sequenced in a study of OX40 agonist ivuxolimab in advanced cancers. The library relied on the immunoSEQ multiplex PCR assay. The immuneACCESS repertoire file appears here via TCRdb, limited to in-frame rearrangements. These files lack a portion of the clones; in checked studies, under half of the deficit traces to unresolved V genes, and the cause of the others is not known. Across this sample there are 90,000 to 100,000 clones, with about 86% seen only once. Approximately 1.5% of the sample goes to the ten largest clones. This specimen was CD4+ or CD8+ T cells sorted from blood, taken in a trial of the OX40 agonist ivuxolimab. These receptors were taken from an adult with an advanced solid tumor such as melanoma, head and neck, liver or kidney cancer.

This rearrangement joins TRBV28 to TRBJ2-1; 9 nucleotides match TRBD1. Germline lookup yields CDR1 MDHEN and CDR2 SYDVKM. J was trimmed by 4 bases and V by 5 bases; bases with no gene match: 6. The CDR3 has 15 amino acids. The chain's CDR3 is CASSPPGTGYNEQFF. The DNA of the CDR3 is TGTGCCAGCAGTCCTCCCGGGACAGGGTACAATGAGCAGTTCTTC.

This clone was seen only once. The chain has TRBV2 and TRBJ2-1; TRBD1 or TRBD2 may be the D gene (5 bases each). Germline CDR1 and CDR2: SNHLY and FYNNEI. V lost 6 bases and J 14 bases, leaving 14 bases between the germline ends. The CDR3 sequence is 11 residues long. The CDR3 spells CASRGDLLKFF. In DNA, the CDR3 is TGTGCCAGCAGGGGGGACCTACTGAAGTTCTTC.

The table lists this clone with a count of one. This rearrangement joins TRBV5-4 to TRBJ2-3; D assignment may be TRBD1 or TRBD2 (6 bases each). The length of the CDR3 is 13 residues. V was clipped by 10 bases and J by 1 base, with 13 bases between them. CDR1 SGHNT and CDR2 YYREEE come from the germline V gene (reference sequence). The CDR3 DNA reads as TGTGCCGGTAGGGGGGCGGGCACAGATACGCAGTATTTT. Encoded protein: CAGRGAGTDTQYF.

V is TRBV28 and J is TRBJ1-2; TRBD1 might be the D (5 bases). The germline gives CDR1 MDHEN, CDR2 SYDVKM. This CDR3 spans 14 amino acids. With 6 bases removed from V and 5 bases from J, the gap between germline ends came to 16 bases. The CDR3 DNA reads as TGTGCCAGCAGATGGGGGGGTCTTACTTATGGCTACACCTTC. Residues: CASRWGGLTYGYTF.

The chain couples TRBV4-1 to TRBJ2-3; 11 bases agree with TRBD1. The CDR3 is 15 amino acids. CDR1 and CDR2 from the germline V gene are MGHRA and YSYEKL. Trimming took 1 base from V and 4 from J; bases not matched to a gene: 1. The DNA for the CDR3 is TGCGCCAGCAGCCAAGCGGGACAGGGGGCAGATACGCAGTATTTT. It is translated as CASSQAGQGADTQYF.

The rearrangement links TRBV7-2 to TRBJ2-7, with 11 bases matching TRBD2. V shed 4 bases, J shed 2 bases, and the junction held 4 bases outside the gene matches. This CDR3 region has 15 residues. Germline V gives CDR1 SGHTA, CDR2 FQGNSA. The CDR3 protein is CASSYISGGAYEQYF. CDR3 DNA: TGTGCCAGCAGCTATATTAGCGGGGGGGCCTACGAGCAGTACTTC.

The chain couples TRBV7-2 to TRBJ1-3; maybe TRBD1 (6 bases). The V end lost 0 bases, the J end lost 0 bases, and 9 bases lay between the germline ends. There are 16 residues in the CDR3. Germline V gene data show CDR1 as SGHTA and CDR2 as FQGNSA. The DNA of the CDR3 is TGTGCCAGCAGCTTAGCCGGGACAACCTCTGGAAACACCATATATTTT. Amino acid sequence: CASSLAGTTSGNTIYF.

This clone showed up just a few times. The chain carries TRBV29-1 and TRBJ2-7; D is unresolved. V lost 5 bases to trimming and J lost 2 bases, with 10 bases between them. The CDR3 runs to 12 residues. Germline CDR1 SQVTM, CDR2 ANQGSEA. In nucleotides, the CDR3 is TGCAGCGTTAACGACGGAACCTACGAGCAGTACTTC. It codes for CSVNDGTYEQYF.

Only one count was recorded for this clone. The rearrangement links TRBV5-4 to TRBJ2-3, with TRBD1 matching 8 bases. The CDR3 covers 14 residues. V was pared by 8 bases and J by 4 bases, with 9 bases of the junction left unmatched. Germline CDR1 SGHNT, CDR2 YYREEE (reference sequence). Written as DNA, the CDR3 is TGTGCCAGTTTAAACCAGGGGGCCCCAGATACGCAGTATTTT. Translation gives CASLNQGAPDTQYF.

This chain links TRBV27 with TRBJ2-3; D gene uncertain. V gave up 1 base and J gave up 3 bases, with 14 bases separating them. This CDR3 has 16 residues. Germline V gene data show CDR1 as MNHEY and CDR2 as SMNVEV (reference sequence). CDR3 in amino acids: CASSLFQPGKTDTQYF. DNA for the CDR3: TGTGCCAGCAGTTTATTTCAGCCCGGTAAGACAGATACGCAGTATTTT.

The J gene is TRBJ2-3, the V gene TRBV6-1; weak D call: TRBD2 (6 bases). Trimming took 10 bases from V and 2 from J, leaving 19 bases between them. The CDR3 has 15 amino acids. CDR1 and CDR2 (germline): MNHNS, SASEGT. This CDR3 is CATKTDGSPTDTQYF. The CDR3 DNA follows: TGTGCCACCAAGACGGACGGGAGTCCCACAGATACGCAGTATTTT.

The chain employs TRBV7-2 and TRBJ1-1, with D unclear. CDR3 length: 14 amino acids. The V end was cut by 5 bases, the J end by 3 bases, with 13 bases between. CDR1 is SGHTA and CDR2 is FQGNSA in the germline V gene. The chain's CDR3 is CASSPSGLDTEAFF. The DNA of the CDR3 is TGTGCCAGCAGCCCCTCGGGATTGGACACTGAAGCTTTCTTT.

The gene calls are TRBV2 and TRBJ1-2, with 7 positions matching TRBD1. This CDR3 comprises 15 residues. Germline V gene data show CDR1 as SNHLY and CDR2 as FYNNEI. V shed 4 bases and J 4 bases; nucleotides not matched to a gene: 9. The CDR3 protein is CASSVVRDSFYGYTF. CDR3 DNA sequence: TGTGCCAGCAGTGTGGTCCGGGACAGCTTCTATGGCTACACCTTC.

This chain uses TRBV5-1 with TRBJ2-3; perhaps D is TRBD1 or TRBD2 (5 bases each). V lost 2 bases and J 0 bases, leaving 7 bases between the germline ends. Germline lookup yields CDR1 SGHRS and CDR2 YFSETQ. The CDR3 runs to 14 residues. DNA for the CDR3: TGCGCCAGCAGCTTCGGGGCTAGCACAGATACGCAGTATTTT. Amino acids: CASSFGASTDTQYF.

CDR3 DNA: TGTGCCAGCAGCTTAAAAGGGAACTATGGCTACACCTTC. This encodes CASSLKGNYGYTF. The rearrangement uses TRBV7-3 and TRBJ1-2, with D hard to call. Per the germline V gene, CDR1 is SGHTA and CDR2 is FQGTGA. V lost 1 base, J lost 2 bases, and 5 bases lay in between. The CDR3 consists of 13 residues.

This clone was detected only a few times. The CDR3 loop is CASSLNRGNQPQHF. The DNA of the CDR3 is TGTGCCAGCAGCTTGAACAGGGGGAATCAGCCCCAGCATTTT. The rearrangement joins TRBV7-8 to TRBJ1-5; 8 bases agree with TRBD1. CDR3 length equals 14 residues. Trimming cost V 3 bases and J 4 bases; bases outside gene matches: 2. Germline CDR1 and CDR2: SGHVS and FQNEAQ. Complete variable domain (other parts from reference TRBV7-8 and TRBJ1-5): GAGVSQSPRYKVAKRGQDVALRCDPISGHVSLFWYQQALGQGPEFLTYFQNEAQLDKSGLPSDRFFAERPEGSVSTLKIQRTQQEDSAVYLCASSLNRGNQPQHFGDGTRLSIL.

In its sample, this clone was seen once. V and J are TRBV5-1 and TRBJ2-7; D is ambiguous. The germline V gene has CDR1 SGHRS and CDR2 YFSETQ. The CDR3 totals 15 residues. V shed 5 bases and J shed 4 bases, with 19 bases lying between them. The CDR3 DNA sequence: TGCGCCAGCAGACGGACCGACGGCGGTCGGTACGAGCAGTACTTC. As protein: CASRRTDGGRYEQYF.

This clone turned up a few times. V is TRBV7-8 and J is TRBJ1-5; D gene ambiguous. Trimming took 4 bases from V and 2 from J, leaving 6 bases between them. This CDR3 has 13 amino acids. CDR1 and CDR2 (germline): SGHVS, FQNEAQ. In nucleotides, the CDR3 is TGTGCCAGCAGCTCCTCGGGCAATCAGCCCCAGCATTTT. This codes for CASSSSGNQPQHF.

CDR3 nucleotides: TGTGCCAGCAGCTTAGTTGGTTTGGGGACTGGCGTCCTGACTTTC. This codes for CASSLVGLGTGVLTF. The V gene is TRBV7-2, the J gene TRBJ2-6; perhaps TRBD2 as D (6 bases). V shed 1 base and J shed 12 bases, with 16 bases lying between them. CDR1 is SGHTA, CDR2 FQGNSA, per germline. The CDR3 covers 15 residues.

The chain has TRBV7-2 and TRBJ1-2; weak D call: TRBD1 (6 bases). Deletions cut 2 bases from V and 3 bases from J, with 10 bases between. This CDR3 is built from 14 residues. The germline V gene has CDR1 SGHTA and CDR2 FQGNSA. In nucleotides, the CDR3 is TGTGCCAGCAGCTTACAGGCAGGGGACTATGGCTACACCTTC. Translation: CASSLQAGDYGYTF.

In this sample, this clone turned up a few times. V gene TRBV2 combines with J gene TRBJ2-2; 7 positions match TRBD1. V dropped 0 bases and J dropped 1; count of bases not matched to a gene: 23. The CDR3 covers 23 residues. Germline V gives CDR1 SNHLY, CDR2 FYNNEI. This chain's CDR3 is CASSEALLFRRQGTGRNTGELFF. DNA of the CDR3: TGTGCCAGCAGTGAAGCGCTCCTTTTCCGGAGACAGGGTACGGGGCGGAACACCGGGGAGCTGTTTTTT.

This chain joins TRBV7-2 and TRBJ1-2, with D perhaps matching TRBD1 (5 bases). In germline, CDR1 is SGHTA, CDR2 FQGNSA. The CDR3 length is 13 residues. Trimming stripped 3 bases from V and 4 bases from J, with 9 bases between. In DNA, the CDR3 is TGTGCCAGCAGCTTCCCAGGGACCTATGGCTACACCTTC. It codes for CASSFPGTYGYTF.

The CDR3 spells CASSLIPGPNNEQFF. As DNA, the CDR3 is TGTGCCAGCAGCCTCATACCTGGCCCGAACAATGAGCAGTTCTTC. V is TRBV11-2 and J is TRBJ2-1, with D uncertain. In germline, CDR1 is SGHAT, CDR2 FQNNGV. V was shortened by 5 bases and J by 5 bases, with 16 bases between the two germline ends. This CDR3 has 15 residues.

J is TRBJ2-1 and V is TRBV4-1; TRBD2 agrees at 11 bases. Germline CDR1 and CDR2: MGHRA and YSYEKL. Losses at the gene ends were 0 bases for V and 8 bases for J; bases not matched to a gene: 9. The CDR3 totals 17 residues. The CDR3 protein is CASSQEGSGRANDEQFF. CDR3 DNA: TGCGCCAGCAGCCAAGAGGGTAGCGGGAGGGCAAACGATGAGCAGTTCTTC.

J is TRBJ1-6 and V is TRBV7-2; perhaps TRBD1 as D (5 bases). The V gene's germline CDR1 is SGHTA and CDR2 FQGNSA. The ends were cut back, 1 base at V and 13 bases at J, with 17 bases in the middle. The CDR3 covers 15 residues. The CDR3 DNA reads as TGTGCCAGCAGCTTAGGGTCCCCAGGGAAACTCCCCCTCCACTTT. It translates to CASSLGSPGKLPLHF.

The rearrangement links TRBV5-1 to TRBJ1-5, with 7 bases lining up with TRBD1. The length of the CDR3 is 16 residues. CDR1 is SGHRS, CDR2 YFSETQ, per germline. Trimming at V came to 3 bases and at J to 2 bases, leaving 8 bases not matched to a gene. The CDR3, as DNA: TGCGCCAGCAGCTCCAGACAGGGTTTGGGCAATCAGCCCCAGCATTTT. It is translated as CASSSRQGLGNQPQHF.

The J gene is TRBJ2-5, the V gene TRBV21-1. TRBV21-1 is a pseudogene locus. The CDR3 sequence is 14 residues long. The CDR3 bases are TGTGCCAGCGGGGGACGGCAATTCCAAGAGACCCAGTACTTC. Amino acid sequence: CASGGRQFQETQYF.

V and J are TRBV6-1 and TRBJ2-7; tentatively, D is TRBD2 (6 bases). The CDR3 extends over 15 amino acids. Trimming stripped 1 base from V and 1 base from J, with 11 bases between. Germline V gene sequence: CDR1 MNHNS, CDR2 SASEGT. CDR3 sequence reads: CASSEVGAGSYEQYF. The CDR3 nucleotides read TGTGCCAGCAGTGAAGTCGGCGCGGGGTCCTACGAGCAGTACTTC.

V gene TRBV6-1 combines with J gene TRBJ2-4; 16 bases fit TRBD2. The CDR3 is 19 amino acids. The germline V gene has CDR1 MNHNS and CDR2 SASEGT. V shed 0 bases, J shed 7 bases, and the junction held 9 bases outside the gene matches. The DNA for the CDR3 is TGTGCCAGCAGTGAAGCGAGGACCGGGACTAGCGGGGGGGTTAACATTCAGTACTTC. It codes for CASSEARTGTSGGVNIQYF.

J is TRBJ2-1 and V is TRBV7-2, with 7 nucleotides matching TRBD1. The CDR3 runs to 13 residues. The V gene's germline CDR1 is SGHTA and CDR2 FQGNSA. Trimming removed 7 bases from V and 9 bases from J; junction bases left unmatched: 9. The CDR3 sequence: CASTLSQGTEQFF. In DNA form, the CDR3 reads TGTGCCAGCACGCTATCACAGGGGACTGAGCAGTTCTTC.